This T cell receptor (beta chain) was captured in a study of cytomegalovirus exposure and HLA in healthy donors. This clone was counted a single time. This CDR3 has 14 residues. Trimming left V 5 bases short and J 2 bases short, with 12 bases between. The germline V gene encodes CDR1 LNHDA and CDR2 SQIVND (reference sequence). Measured with immunoSEQ multiplex PCR; TCRdb has only the in-frame clones, and not every one. Of roughly 200,000 clones in the sample, 65% to 85% were seen once. This receptor was taken from a woman aged 18-29 years in good health and CMV-seropositive. The genes are TRBV19 and TRBJ1-1, with unresolved D. Sequenced input: PBMCs. In DNA form, the CDR3 reads TGTGCCAGTAGTCCCCGCCTCACTAACACTGAAGCTTTCTTT. Translated, it gives CASSPRLTNTEAFF.